The 25 T cell receptor beta chains below all came from one sample that was sequenced in a study of blood T cell repertoires in COVID-19. The data were produced by immunoSEQ multiplex PCR, yet TCRdb's version contains in-frame clones alone and is incomplete. The sample yields 200,000 to 300,000 clones, less than 90% seen once. The sequenced material came from peripheral blood. The receptor set was obtained from a man between 25 and 39 years old with active or convalescent COVID-19.

CDR3 in amino acids: CASSLATGTEAFF. As DNA, the CDR3 is TGTGCCAGCAGTTTAGCGACTGGGACAGAAGCTTTCTTT. The rearrangement links TRBV12-3 or TRBV12-4 to TRBJ1-1; D perhaps matches TRBD1 (6 bases). The length of the CDR3 is 13 residues. V lost 0 bases, J lost 8 bases, and 10 bases lay in between.

The chain employs TRBV7-8 and TRBJ1-5; perhaps TRBD1 as D (5 bases). This CDR3 is 13 amino acids long. V lost 4 bases and J 3 bases, leaving 7 bases between the germline ends. Germline V gene data show CDR1 as SGHVS and CDR2 as FQNEAQ. The CDR3 spells CASSWGDNQPQHF. The CDR3 DNA reads as TGTGCCAGCAGCTGGGGGGACAATCAGCCCCAGCATTTT.

The V gene is TRBV11-2, the J gene TRBJ2-1; the D gene is possibly TRBD1 (6 bases). The CDR3 has 15 amino acids. Germline V gene sequence: CDR1 SGHAT, CDR2 FQNNGV. Trimming took 5 bases from V and 5 from J, leaving 16 bases between them. CDR3 protein: CASSVQGALNNEQFF. The CDR3 DNA sequence: TGTGCCAGCAGCGTACAGGGTGCTCTGAACAATGAGCAGTTCTTC.

The CDR3 DNA is TGTGCCAGCAGAGGACTTTCTTCTAGCACAGATACGCAGTATTTT. Amino acid sequence: CASRGLSSSTDTQYF. The chain has TRBV11-2 and TRBJ2-3, with D tentatively TRBD2 (5 bases). Trimming removed 6 bases from V and 0 bases from J, with 13 bases in between. CDR3 size: 15 residues. The germline CDR1 and CDR2 sequences are SGHAT and FQNNGV. Combining the CDR3 with reference TRBV11-2 and TRBJ2-3 gives the whole variable domain EAGVAQSPRYKIIEKRQSVAFWCNPISGHATLYWYQQILGQGPKLLIQFQNNGVVDDSQLPKDRFSAERLKGVDSTLKIQPAKLEDSAVYLCASRGLSSSTDTQYFGPGTRLTVL.

J is TRBJ1-5 and V is TRBV19, with 9 bases fitting TRBD1. The germline V gene encodes CDR1 LNHDA and CDR2 SQIVND (reference sequence). Unmatched junction bases numbered 9, after V lost 6 bases and J lost 3 bases. CDR3 size: 16 residues. The CDR3 bases are TGTGCCAGTAGGGAAACCGGGACAGGGTACAATCAGCCCCAGCATTTT. Translation: CASRETGTGYNQPQHF. Variable domain in full (rest from reference TRBV19 and TRBJ1-5): DGGITQSPKYLFRKEGQNVTLSCEQNLNHDAMYWYRQDPGQGLRLIYYSQIVNDFQKGDIAEGYSVSREKKESFPLTVTSAQKNPTAFYLCASRETGTGYNQPQHFGDGTRLSIL.

J is TRBJ1-2 and V is TRBV6-5; the match to TRBD1 covers 7 bases. The CDR3 is 11 amino acids. Trimming removed 10 bases from V and 6 bases from J; junction bases left unmatched: 5. The germline V gene has CDR1 MNHEY and CDR2 SVGAGI. The CDR3 protein is CATQGDHGYTF. CDR3 in DNA: TGTGCCACCCAGGGGGACCATGGCTACACCTTC.

This clone has only a few counts. The chain carries TRBV5-1 and TRBJ1-4, with D possibly matching TRBD1 (6 bases). This CDR3 spans 15 amino acids. The V end lost 4 bases, the J end lost 0 bases, and 10 bases lay between the germline ends. Germline V gene sequence: CDR1 SGHRS, CDR2 YFSETQ. The CDR3, as DNA: TGCGCCAGCAGCCGGACAGATGCAACTAATGAAAAACTGTTTTTT. The encoded protein is CASSRTDATNEKLFF.

Only a few counts were recorded for this clone. The chain is built from TRBV7-9 and TRBJ2-7; D remains unclear. With 0 bases removed from V and 1 base from J, the gap between germline ends came to 7 bases. In germline, CDR1 is SEHNR, CDR2 FQNEAQ (reference sequence). This CDR3 spans 14 amino acids. The CDR3 bases are TGTGCCAGCAGCTTAGCACATCGATCCTACGAGCAGTACTTC. Translating gives CASSLAHRSYEQYF.

The rearrangement uses TRBV9 and TRBJ2-3; 7 positions match TRBD2. The V gene's germline CDR1 is SGDLS and CDR2 YYNGEE. The CDR3 has 16 amino acids. With V trimmed by 0 bases and J by 3 bases, 7 bases remained unmatched. In DNA form, the CDR3 reads TGTGCCAGCAGCGTAGAAATTTTCGGGGGGACAGATACGCAGTATTTT. It translates to CASSVEIFGGTDTQYF.

The CDR3 coding sequence is TGTGCCAGCAATCTAGGACTAGCGGGGGTAGAGACCCAGTACTTC. It is translated as CASNLGLAGVETQYF. The rearrangement links TRBV5-4 to TRBJ2-5; TRBD2 matches at 13 bases. The CDR3 is 15 residues long. Looked up from germline, CDR1 is SGHNT and CDR2 is YYREEE (reference sequence). Trimming removed 6 bases from V and 4 bases from J; junction bases left unmatched: 6.

The chain couples TRBV27 to TRBJ2-7, with a possible D match to TRBD2 (5 bases). Germline CDR1 is MNHEY and CDR2 is SMNVEV (reference sequence). V lost 4 bases, J lost 7 bases, and 17 bases lay in between. This CDR3 is 14 amino acids long. Here the CDR3 reads CASSWRWTLGEQYF. CDR3 coding DNA: TGTGCCAGCAGTTGGAGGTGGACCCTGGGGGAGCAGTACTTC.

V gene TRBV9 combines with J gene TRBJ2-1, with 7 bases that match TRBD2. In germline, CDR1 is SGDLS, CDR2 YYNGEE. The length of the CDR3 is 13 residues. V shed 3 bases and J 9 bases; nucleotides not matched to a gene: 6. The CDR3, as DNA: TGTGCCAGCAGCGGGGACGTAGCGGGTGAGCAGTTCTTC. Protein product: CASSGDVAGEQFF.

V usage is TRBV7-3 and J usage is TRBJ2-1; 9 bases line up with TRBD2. The germline V gene has CDR1 SGHTA and CDR2 FQGTGA. The CDR3 totals 15 residues. Germline trimming cut 5 bases from V and 0 bases from J; bases unmatched to any gene: 2. The CDR3 is CASSPSGASYNEQFF. The CDR3 coding sequence is TGTGCCAGCAGCCCTAGCGGGGCCTCCTACAATGAGCAGTTCTTC.

The gene calls are TRBV7-4 and TRBJ1-5, with 8 positions matching TRBD1. The CDR3 extends over 15 amino acids. The V gene end was trimmed by 5 bases and the J gene end by 6 bases; junction bases not matched to a gene: 9. The germline CDR1 and CDR2 sequences are SGHVT and SQSDAQ. The CDR3 here is CASSTRTGRCQPQHF. Written as DNA, the CDR3 is TGTGCCAGCAGCACCCGGACAGGGAGGTGTCAGCCCCAGCATTTT.

This clone is a singleton in its sample. This chain links TRBV6-5 with TRBJ2-7; D ambiguous. V dropped 6 bases and J dropped 4 bases, with 7 bases sitting between them. This CDR3 has 11 amino acids. Germline CDR1 MNHEY, CDR2 SVGAGI. The DNA of the CDR3 is TGTGCCAGCAGCGGGTTTTACGAGCAGTACTTC. It is translated as CASSGFYEQYF.

The V gene is TRBV2, the J gene TRBJ2-3; the match to TRBD1 covers 8 bases. The CDR3 spans 18 residues. The V gene end was trimmed by 6 bases and the J gene end by 4 bases; junction bases not matched to a gene: 18. Germline CDR1 is SNHLY and CDR2 is FYNNEI. The CDR3 sequence is CASRNMGASRGPADTQYF. In DNA form, the CDR3 reads TGTGCCAGCAGAAACATGGGGGCGAGCAGGGGGCCCGCAGATACGCAGTATTTT. Full variable domain (outside the CDR3, taken from reference TRBV2 and TRBJ2-3): EPEVTQTPSHQVTQMGQEVILRCVPISNHLYFYWYRQILGQKVEFLVSFYNNEISEKSEIFDDQFSVERPDGSNFTLKIRSTKLEDSAMYFCASRNMGASRGPADTQYFGPGTRLTVL.

The chain uses TRBV9 and TRBJ2-1; 11 positions match TRBD1. CDR1 SGDLS and CDR2 YYNGEE come from the germline V gene. V shed 3 bases and J 9 bases; nucleotides not matched to a gene: 11. The CDR3 totals 16 residues. CDR3 sequence: CASSERVGTGGTEQFF. For the CDR3, the DNA is TGTGCCAGCAGCGAACGGGTGGGGACAGGGGGTACTGAGCAGTTCTTC.

This clone was counted a few times. V is TRBV4-3 and J is TRBJ2-3, with D unclear. The CDR3 is 16 residues long. Deletions cut 0 bases from V and 4 bases from J, with 14 bases between. Germline CDR1 and CDR2: LGHNA and YSLEER. This CDR3 reads CASSQDNSFPPDTQYF. CDR3 sequence (DNA): TGCGCCAGCAGCCAAGATAATAGCTTCCCCCCAGATACGCAGTATTTT.

The V call is TRBV2, the J call TRBJ2-1, with 9 bases aligning to TRBD1. Germline loops: CDR1 SNHLY, CDR2 FYNNEI. Unmatched junction bases numbered 6, after V lost 8 bases and J lost 4 bases. The CDR3 extends over 14 amino acids. CDR3 DNA sequence: TGTGCCAGCGGCGGACAGGGGCTTTACAATGAGCAGTTCTTC. This sequence encodes CASGGQGLYNEQFF.

This chain joins TRBV6-5 and TRBJ1-2; TRBD1 is a possible D gene (5 bases). The CDR3 has 13 amino acids. The germline gives CDR1 MNHEY, CDR2 SVGAGI. With 9 bases removed from V and 5 bases from J, the gap between germline ends came to 16 bases. The CDR3 sequence is CASGPREGYGYTF. CDR3 DNA: TGTGCCAGTGGACCCAGGGAGGGGTATGGCTACACCTTC.

V and J are TRBV9 and TRBJ1-1; a possible D gene is TRBD1 (6 bases). Germline CDR1 SGDLS, CDR2 YYNGEE. The CDR3 is 14 amino acids. The V end was cut by 3 bases, the J end by 11 bases, with 20 bases between. As DNA, the CDR3 is TGTGCCAGCAGCGCGAGCCTTAGGGACAATCCGGCTTTCTTT. Residues: CASSASLRDNPAFF.

V is TRBV7-9 and J is TRBJ1-2, with a tentative D call TRBD1 (6 bases). CDR3 length: 14 residues. Germline lookup yields CDR1 SEHNR and CDR2 FQNEAQ (reference sequence). V gave up 8 bases and J gave up 2 bases, with 15 bases separating them. CDR3 in amino acids: CASRESGQNYGYTF. The CDR3 nucleotides read TGTGCCAGCCGCGAGTCCGGACAGAACTATGGCTACACCTTC.

The V and J genes are TRBV15 and TRBJ2-4, with 9 bases aligning to TRBD2. The trim removed 1 base at V and 5 bases at J, leaving 3 bases unmatched. This CDR3 spans 15 amino acids. Germline CDR1 reads LNHNV; CDR2 reads YYDKDF (reference sequence). The CDR3 region has the DNA TGTGCCACCAGCAGAGGACTAGCGGACCAAAACATTCAGTACTTC. This translates into CATSRGLADQNIQYF.

This clone appeared a single time. The gene calls are TRBV5-1 and TRBJ1-3, with D possibly being TRBD1 (6 bases). The CDR3 spans 15 residues. The V gene lost 0 bases and the J gene lost 0 bases, with 7 bases spanning the gap. Germline loops: CDR1 SGHRS, CDR2 YFSETQ. The CDR3 coding sequence is TGCGCCAGCAGCTTGGAGACAGGCTCTGGAAACACCATATATTTT. This sequence encodes CASSLETGSGNTIYF.

The V call is TRBV11-2, the J call TRBJ2-2, with D tentatively TRBD1 (6 bases). Germline lookup yields CDR1 SGHAT and CDR2 FQNNGV. The CDR3 is made up of 17 amino acids. V lost 5 bases, J lost 6 bases, and 22 bases lay in between. For the CDR3, the DNA is TGTGCCAGCAGCCCAGAGGGACATGTTTCCTGGGCCGGGGAGCTGTTTTTT. Translation gives CASSPEGHVSWAGELFF.